Listed below are T cell receptor beta chains from one sample, sequenced in a study of blood T cell repertoires in COVID-19. Measured with immunoSEQ multiplex PCR; TCRdb has only the in-frame clones, and not every one. Of roughly 340,000 clones listed, around nine tenths are singletons. Sequenced input: peripheral blood. The receptors shown here come from a woman aged 70-85 years with COVID-19, enrolled during active disease. Each CDR3 is given with its conserved first and last residue. The order of the fields is V gene, clone size, J gene, D gene, CDR3 DNA, CDR3 protein. A D gene is named only where the DNA matches it firmly. Some rows mark clone size as missing; the rest say once, few, many or name a class of expanded clone.

>TRBV6-5|-|TRBJ1-4|TRBD1
TGTGCCAGCAGGCGGGACAGCATTGAAAAACTGTTTTTT
CASRRDSIEKLFF
>TRBV5-1|-|TRBJ2-3|-
TGCGCCAGCAGCTTGGACAGGGTCACAGATACGCAGTATTTT
CASSLDRVTDTQYF
>TRBV18|-|TRBJ2-3|TRBD2
TGTGCCAGCTCACCTCAGCGGGAGTTGACAGATACGCAGTATTTT
CASSPQRELTDTQYF
>TRBV9|-|TRBJ2-5|-
TGTGCCAGCAGCGTGGGAGGGGGAGTGGAGACCCAGTACTTC
CASSVGGGVETQYF
>TRBV11-2|once|TRBJ1-2|TRBD1
TGTGCCAGCAGCCCCCGGGACAGCGGAGAGCGTGGCTACACCTTC
CASSPRDSGERGYTF
>TRBV27|-|TRBJ1-2|-
TGTGCCAGCAGAGCGGGGGGCTACACCTTC
CASRAGGYTF
>TRBV5-4|-|TRBJ2-5|TRBD2
TGTGCCAGCAGCCCGGGACTAGCGGGGGGTTCAGAGACCCAGTACTTC
CASSPGLAGGSETQYF
>TRBV18|few|TRBJ1-5|TRBD1
TGTGCCAGCTCACCCGACAGGGGTGGGAATCAGCCCCAGCATTTT
CASSPDRGGNQPQHF
>TRBV4-2|-|TRBJ1-6|TRBD1
TGTGCCAGCAGCCGTGGACAGGGGGGGTCCTATAATTCACCCCTCCACTTT
CASSRGQGGSYNSPLHF
>TRBV28|-|TRBJ1-5|-
TGTGCCAGCACCGCAGGACAGAGGAATCAGCCCCAGCATTTT
CASTAGQRNQPQHF
>TRBV9|-|TRBJ1-2|TRBD1
TGTGCCAGCAGCGGGGGGGACAGGGTCTATGGCTACACCTTC
CASSGGDRVYGYTF